The next 2 T cell receptor beta chains were all read from a single sample in a study of cytomegalovirus exposure and HLA in healthy donors (dated by TCRdb to about 2017). Libraries came from the immunoSEQ multiplex PCR assay. A mixture of 60 forward primers for TCR Vbeta segments and 13 reverse primers for TCR Jbeta segments was used in the multiplex PCR. Held by TCRdb, this immuneACCESS table contains in-frame sequences only and omits some clones. Under half of the omission traces to an unresolved V gene where checked; the cause of the rest is unknown. This sample is represented by about 140,000 clones; about 74% of them were singletons. 4% to 6% of the sample rests with the top ten. Sequencing was performed on PBMCs. The receptors were gathered from a woman between 45 and 65 years old in good health and CMV-seronegative.

The chain joins TRBV29-1 to TRBJ2-3; 8 bases are shared with TRBD2. This CDR3 comprises 14 residues. V lost 7 bases and J lost 1; bases outside the gene matches: 7. The V gene's germline CDR1 is SQVTM and CDR2 ANQGSEA. CDR3 nucleotide sequence: TGCAGCGCCTCGGCAGCGGGGGGCACAGATACGCAGTATTTT. Translation gives CSASAAGGTDTQYF.

This clone has more than one count but fewer than ten. The chain combines TRBV7-2 with TRBJ1-3; unclear D gene. The CDR3 sequence is 11 residues long. Trimming pared 3 bases from V and 6 bases from J, leaving 3 bases between. Germline V gene lookup returns CDR1 SGHTA and CDR2 FQGNSA. CDR3 DNA sequence: TGTGCCAGCAGCTTCTTAAACACCATATATTTT. This sequence encodes CASSFLNTIYF.